This record covers a single TCR beta chain. This sample also contains other DNA sequences that code for the same CDR3. The protocol was immunoSEQ multiplex PCR, while the TCRdb copy is restricted to in-frame clones and leaves out a portion. Of 200,000 to 300,000 clones detected, 81% appear once; the ten largest clones hold 6% to 8%. The data belong to a study of blood T cell repertoires in COVID-19. Looking at the study overall: Nucleic acid was either cDNA or gDNA, and it came from T cells, B-cell-depleted T cells, or PBMCs.

One Seattle source followed patients from active infection through their disease course. The V gene lost 1 base and the J gene lost 2 bases, with 9 bases spanning the gap. This CDR3 is built from 14 residues. Germline CDR1 LGHDT, CDR2 YNNKEL (reference sequence). V gene TRBV3-1 (or the pseudogene TRBV3-2) combines with J gene TRBJ2-7, with a tentative D call TRBD2 (5 bases). This receptor was identified in an elderly woman with COVID-19, enrolled during active disease. The specimen sequenced was peripheral blood. CDR3 region: CASSQGSGTYEQYF. DNA for the CDR3: TGTGCCAGCAGCCAAGGGTCGGGGACCTACGAGCAGTACTTC.